The next 27 T cell receptor beta chains were all read from a single sample in a study of identical twins. Each CDR3 protein gets one entry after TCRdb re-called the 5' RACE reads with MiXCR. The sample contains hundreds of thousands of distinct CDR3 sequences, under 8.5% of which appear only once. These data were also filed under a second study, of yellow fever vaccine responses in identical twins.

The sequencing sample was made of PBMCs. These receptors all come from a woman younger than 30 in good health.

In its sample, this clonotype was seen many times. The gene calls are TRBV4-1 and TRBJ2-7, with D hard to call. In germline, CDR1 is MGHRA, CDR2 YSYEKL. CDR3 length: 13 residues. V lost 0 bases, J lost 4 bases, and 7 bases lay in between. The CDR3 bases are TGCGCCAGCAGCCAAGAAGCAAGGTACGAGCAGTACGTC. Amino acids: CASSQEARYEQYV.

J is TRBJ2-3 and V is TRBV7-8; possibly TRBD1 or TRBD2 for D (5 bases each). The CDR3 sequence is 15 residues long. Trimming removed 5 bases at V and 5 bases at J, with 17 bases between. The germline CDR1 and CDR2 sequences are SGHVS and FQNEAQ. CDR3 residues: CASSRRFGAGDTQYF. CDR3 coding DNA: TGTGCCAGCAGCAGGAGGTTCGGGGCGGGAGATACGCAGTATTTT.

The rearrangement uses TRBV7-9 and TRBJ2-2, with D hard to call. Germline values: CDR1 SEHNR, CDR2 FQNEAQ (reference sequence). This CDR3 has 16 amino acids. V dropped 1 base and J dropped 3 bases, with 12 bases sitting between them. DNA for the CDR3: TGTGCCAGCAGCTTAGAAAGGATTTTTGACACCGGGGAGCTGTTTTTT. It is translated as CASSLERIFDTGELFF.

This chain links TRBV7-3 with TRBJ2-1; 7 positions agree with TRBD2. The V gene's germline CDR1 is SGHTA and CDR2 FQGTGA. The CDR3 is 15 amino acids. V shed 2 bases, J shed 6 bases, and the junction held 7 bases outside the gene matches. In nucleotides, the CDR3 is TGTGCCAGCAGCTTAGCAGCTAGCGGCGGCAATGAGCAGTTCTTC. Its protein is CASSLAASGGNEQFF.

The rearrangement uses TRBV7-2 and TRBJ2-1; the match to TRBD1 covers 8 bases. Germline V gives CDR1 SGHTA, CDR2 FQGNSA. V dropped 4 bases and J dropped 8; count of bases not matched to a gene: 10. The CDR3 is 15 residues long. The CDR3, as DNA: TGTGCCAGCAGCTCGGACAGGGTCGACGTTCATGAGCAGTTCTTC. This gives the protein CASSSDRVDVHEQFF.

This clonotype was seen a handful of times. Here the CDR3 reads CASSVVVTSGSEQFF. DNA for the CDR3: TGTGCCAGCAGCGTGGTGGTGACTAGCGGGAGTGAGCAGTTCTTC. The chain couples TRBV9 to TRBJ2-1; 12 positions agree with TRBD2. Germline lookup yields CDR1 SGDLS and CDR2 YYNGEE. The CDR3 covers 15 residues. The junction had 6 bases not matched to a gene; V was cut back by 2 bases and J by 9 bases.

This clonotype was detected ten times or more. The rearrangement uses TRBV7-9 and TRBJ1-4; 9 nucleotides match TRBD1. The CDR3 runs to 14 residues. Trimming took 5 bases from V and 4 from J; bases not matched to a gene: 2. Germline V CDR1 and CDR2: SEHNR, FQNEAQ (reference sequence). As DNA, the CDR3 is TGTGCCAGCAGCCGGACAGGGGATAATGAAAAACTGTTTTTT. It encodes CASSRTGDNEKLFF.

This clonotype was observed a few times. The rearrangement links TRBV9 to TRBJ2-7; D may be TRBD1 (5 bases). CDR3 length equals 13 residues. Per germline, CDR1 SGDLS and CDR2 YYNGEE. The ends were cut back, 1 base at V and 4 bases at J, with 9 bases in the middle. DNA of the CDR3: TGTGCCAGCAGCGTAACCCCAGGGTACGAGCAGTACTTC. Translated: CASSVTPGYEQYF.

Only a few counts were recorded for this clonotype. The chain couples TRBV28 to TRBJ2-1; 8 positions match TRBD2. Germline V gene sequence: CDR1 MDHEN, CDR2 SYDVKM. The CDR3 covers 17 residues. After removal of 5 bases from V and 8 bases from J, the junction contained 17 bases not matched to a gene. The CDR3 here is CASSVGGWSGSYDEQFF. The DNA of the CDR3 is TGTGCCAGCAGTGTGGGCGGTTGGAGCGGGAGTTACGATGAGCAGTTCTTC.

The CDR3 loop is CASSDLAGSGELFF. CDR3 nucleotides: TGTGCCAGCAGTGATTTAGCGGGATCCGGGGAGCTGTTTTTT. The V and J genes are TRBV2 and TRBJ2-2; 8 bases line up with TRBD2. The germline V gene encodes CDR1 SNHLY and CDR2 FYNNEI. The CDR3 is 14 residues long. Trimming cost V 3 bases and J 6 bases; bases outside gene matches: 3. Combining the CDR3 with reference TRBV2 and TRBJ2-2 gives the whole variable domain EPEVTQTPSHQVTQMGQEVILRCVPISNHLYFYWYRQILGQKVEFLVSFYNNEISEKSEIFDDQFSVERPDGSNFTLKIRSTKLEDSAMYFCASSDLAGSGELFFGEGSRLTVL.

The V gene is TRBV12-3 or TRBV12-4, the J gene TRBJ1-5, with TRBD1 as a possible D gene (5 bases). CDR3 length: 13 amino acids. The V end lost 11 bases, the J end lost 4 bases, and 15 bases lay between the germline ends. The CDR3 DNA reads TGTGCCGCCAGTGGGGGTCGAAATCAGCCCCAGCATTTT. Protein sequence: CAASGGRNQPQHF.

This clonotype has just a few counts. The chain has TRBV12-3 or TRBV12-4 and TRBJ2-7, with D possibly matching TRBD1 (6 bases). The V and J ends lost 6 bases and 0 bases respectively, with 18 bases between them. The CDR3 is 16 amino acids. Written as DNA, the CDR3 is TGTGCCAGCAGGACGGGACACCTAAGGGGCTCCTACGAGCAGTACGTC. It is translated as CASRTGHLRGSYEQYV.

There are many counts of this clonotype. This sequence joins TRBV20-1 and TRBJ1-2; no definite D call. Trimming cost V 1 base and J 0 bases, with 18 bases left between them. The CDR3 consists of 17 residues. Germline CDR1 DFQATT, CDR2 SNEGSKA (reference sequence). This chain's CDR3 is CSARVPQVPIANYGYTF. CDR3 sequence (DNA): TGCAGTGCTAGAGTTCCCCAGGTACCCATAGCTAACTATGGCTACACCTTC.

The chain recombines TRBV10-3 with TRBJ2-7; D remains ambiguous. The CDR3 loop spans 16 amino acids. The ends were cut back, 6 bases at V and 0 bases at J, with 18 bases in the middle. Germline V lookup: CDR1 ENHRY, CDR2 SYGVKD. The CDR3 nucleotides are TGTGCCATCAGCCCCGGGCCAGTCTGCTTCTCCTACGAGCAGTACTTC. It encodes CAISPGPVCFSYEQYF.

This clonotype was seen many times. V usage is TRBV7-3 and J usage is TRBJ2-2; 7 bases agree with TRBD2. Germline CDR1 reads SGHTA; CDR2 reads FQGTGA. J was trimmed by 6 bases and V by 5 bases; bases with no gene match: 3. There are 13 residues in the CDR3. The CDR3 sequence: CASSPTSPGELFF. The CDR3 nucleotides are TGTGCCAGCAGCCCGACTAGCCCCGGGGAGCTGTTTTTT. The entire variable domain, with the rest obtained from reference TRBV7-3 and TRBJ2-2, is as follows: GAGVSQTPSNKVTEKGKYVELRCDPISGHTALYWYRQSLGQGPEFLIYFQGTGAADDSGLPNDRFFAVRPEGSVSTLKIQRTERGDSAVYLCASSPTSPGELFFGEGSRLTVL.

Only a few counts were recorded for this clonotype. V is TRBV6-5 and J is TRBJ1-1; 8 bases agree with TRBD1. This CDR3 has 16 amino acids. Germline trimming cut 4 bases from V and 0 bases from J; bases unmatched to any gene: 7. CDR1 is MNHEY and CDR2 is SVGAGI in the germline V gene. CDR3: CASSSPRGLMNTEAFF. Written as DNA, the CDR3 is TGTGCCAGCAGTTCCCCCAGGGGGCTTATGAACACTGAAGCTTTCTTT.

This clonotype showed up just a few times. The chain recombines TRBV29-1 with TRBJ2-6; D perhaps matches TRBD1 (6 bases). Between the trimmed V and J ends, which lost 4 bases and 2 bases, there was a span of 12 bases. Germline V gene sequence: CDR1 SQVTM, CDR2 ANQGSEA. CDR3 length equals 15 residues. CDR3 residues: CSVVATGTGANVLTF. The DNA for the CDR3 is TGCAGCGTTGTGGCCACAGGGACTGGGGCCAACGTCCTGACTTTC.

V is TRBV28 and J is TRBJ2-5; maybe TRBD1 (6 bases). Germline CDR1 MDHEN, CDR2 SYDVKM. The ends were cut back, 6 bases at V and 5 bases at J, with 19 bases in the middle. This CDR3 spans 15 amino acids. CDR3 DNA sequence: TGTGCCAGCAGCCCAACTTTTCTCCAGGGGGAGACCCAGTACTTC. Translating gives CASSPTFLQGETQYF.

This CDR3 reads CASSDGQTGPDEQFF. In nucleotides, the CDR3 is TGTGCCAGCAGTGATGGACAGACGGGTCCGGATGAGCAGTTCTTC. The rearrangement uses TRBV6-1 and TRBJ2-1; the D gene is possibly TRBD1 (6 bases). Trimming left V 3 bases short and J 8 bases short, with 17 bases between. CDR3 size: 15 residues. Germline V lookup: CDR1 MNHNS, CDR2 SASEGT.

This clonotype appeared many times. The chain has TRBV12-3 or TRBV12-4 and TRBJ1-4; TRBD1 might be the D (5 bases). With 3 bases removed from V and 4 bases from J, the gap between germline ends came to 9 bases. This CDR3 has 14 residues. The CDR3 sequence is CASSFSTVNEKLFF. The CDR3 DNA follows: TGTGCCAGCAGTTTCTCGACAGTTAATGAAAAACTGTTTTTT.

The table lists this clonotype with many counts. The CDR3: CASSAGLAGVGTDTQYF. CDR3 nucleotides: TGTGCCAGCAGCGCGGGACTAGCGGGAGTTGGGACAGATACGCAGTATTTT. The J gene is TRBJ2-3, the V gene TRBV9, with TRBD2 matching 14 bases. From germline, CDR1 is SGDLS and CDR2 YYNGEE. V gave up 3 bases and J gave up 3 bases; unmatched junction bases: 6. The CDR3 is made up of 17 amino acids.

This clonotype was counted at least ten times. The V gene is TRBV6-5, the J gene TRBJ2-7, with TRBD2 matching 7 bases. Germline loops: CDR1 MNHEY, CDR2 SVGAGI. CDR3 length equals 13 residues. V lost 1 base and J lost 6; bases outside the gene matches: 3. CDR3 region: CASSYFWGGEQYF. The CDR3, as DNA: TGTGCCAGCAGTTACTTCTGGGGGGGCGAGCAGTACTTC.

The rearrangement uses TRBV4-2 and TRBJ2-6; D not resolved. Germline V gives CDR1 LGHNA, CDR2 YNFKEQ. The CDR3 is 18 residues long. The germline V and J ends were trimmed by 4 bases and 0 bases, with 16 bases remaining between them. The CDR3 coding sequence is TGTGCCAGCAGCCCCACATCTTACATGGGCTCTGGGGCCAACGTCCTGACTTTC. This translates into CASSPTSYMGSGANVLTF.

This clonotype appeared a few times. The chain uses TRBV24-1 and TRBJ2-3; D gene uncertain. Germline assignment: CDR1 KGHDR and CDR2 SFDVKD. V was clipped by 3 bases and J by 6 bases, with 9 bases between them. The CDR3 contains 13 residues. CDR3 in amino acids: CATSDEPGDTQYF. CDR3 sequence (DNA): TGTGCCACCAGTGATGAGCCCGGGGATACGCAGTATTTT.

This clonotype was observed many times. The chain recombines TRBV24-1 with TRBJ2-2, with D hard to call. Trimming cost V 4 bases and J 6 bases, with 11 bases left between them. The germline CDR1 and CDR2 sequences are KGHDR and SFDVKD. This CDR3 region has 14 residues. The CDR3 protein is CATSDNTKAGELFF. CDR3 nucleotide sequence: TGTGCCACCAGTGACAATACCAAGGCCGGGGAGCTGTTTTTT.

A few counts support this clonotype. The V call is TRBV4-2, the J call TRBJ2-2; D ambiguous. Trimming shortened V by 0 bases and J by 8 bases, and 7 bases separated the two germline ends. The CDR3 is 13 residues long. Germline CDR1 LGHNA, CDR2 YNFKEQ. Here the CDR3 reads CASSQDPEGELFF. CDR3 DNA sequence: TGTGCCAGCAGCCAAGATCCTGAGGGGGAGCTGTTTTTT.

J is TRBJ2-5 and V is TRBV12-3 or TRBV12-4; no firm D call. This CDR3 is built from 13 residues. Between the trimmed V and J ends, which lost 2 bases and 3 bases, there was a span of 7 bases. Written as DNA, the CDR3 is TGTGCCAGCAGTTTAAGGCGGAAAGAGACCCAGTACTTC. This encodes CASSLRRKETQYF.